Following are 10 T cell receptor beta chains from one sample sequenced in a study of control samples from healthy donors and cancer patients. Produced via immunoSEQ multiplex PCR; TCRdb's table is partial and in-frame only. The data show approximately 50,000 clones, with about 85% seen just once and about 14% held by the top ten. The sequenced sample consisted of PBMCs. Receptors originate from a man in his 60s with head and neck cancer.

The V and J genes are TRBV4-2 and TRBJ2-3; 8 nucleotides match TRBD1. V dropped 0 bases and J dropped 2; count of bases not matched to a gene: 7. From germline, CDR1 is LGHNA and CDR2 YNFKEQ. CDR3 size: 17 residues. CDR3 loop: CASSQDWDRWDTDTQYF. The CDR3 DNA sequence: TGTGCCAGCAGCCAAGATTGGGACAGGTGGGACACAGATACGCAGTATTTT.

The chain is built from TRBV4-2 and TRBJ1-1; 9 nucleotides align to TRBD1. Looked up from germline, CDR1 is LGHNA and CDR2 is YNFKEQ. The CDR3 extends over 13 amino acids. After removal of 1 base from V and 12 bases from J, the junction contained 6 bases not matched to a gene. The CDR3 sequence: CASSQGGQGRTFF. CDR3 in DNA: TGTGCCAGCAGCCAAGGGGGACAGGGTAGGACTTTCTTT.

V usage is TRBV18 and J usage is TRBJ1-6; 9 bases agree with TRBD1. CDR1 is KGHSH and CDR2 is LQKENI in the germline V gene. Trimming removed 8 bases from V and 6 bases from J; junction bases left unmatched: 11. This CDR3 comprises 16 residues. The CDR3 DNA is TGTGCCAGCACCCTAGTTCCGGGACAGGGTAATTCACCCCTCCACTTT. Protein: CASTLVPGQGNSPLHF.

CDR3 DNA sequence: TGTGCCAGCAGTTCGCTTCTAGCGGGAGAATTGGGCAATGAGCAGTTCTTC. Protein product: CASSSLLAGELGNEQFF. The chain carries TRBV28 and TRBJ2-1; 10 bases are a match to TRBD2. V lost 4 bases to trimming and J lost 6 bases; unmatched junction nucleotides: 12. Per the germline V gene, CDR1 is MDHEN and CDR2 is SYDVKM. The CDR3 runs to 17 residues. Full variable domain (missing parts from reference TRBV28 and TRBJ2-1): DVKVTQSSRYLVKRTGEKVFLECVQDMDHENMFWYRQDPGLGLRLIYFSYDVKMKEKGDIPEGYSVSREKKERFSLILESASTNQTSMYLCASSSLLAGELGNEQFFGPGTRLTVL.

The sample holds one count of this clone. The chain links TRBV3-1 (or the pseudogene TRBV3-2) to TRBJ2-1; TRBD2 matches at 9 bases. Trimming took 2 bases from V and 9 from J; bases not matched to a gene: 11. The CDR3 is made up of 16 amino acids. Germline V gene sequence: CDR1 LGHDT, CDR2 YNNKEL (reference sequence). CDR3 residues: CASSQKWTSATSEQFF. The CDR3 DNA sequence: TGTGCCAGCAGCCAAAAGTGGACTAGCGCGACAAGTGAGCAGTTCTTC.

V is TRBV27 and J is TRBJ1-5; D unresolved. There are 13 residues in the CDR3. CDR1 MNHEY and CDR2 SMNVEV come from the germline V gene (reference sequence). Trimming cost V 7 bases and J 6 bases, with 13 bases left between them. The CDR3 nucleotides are TGTGCCAGCACCATAGGACCGGGTCAGCCCCAGCATTTT. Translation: CASTIGPGQPQHF.

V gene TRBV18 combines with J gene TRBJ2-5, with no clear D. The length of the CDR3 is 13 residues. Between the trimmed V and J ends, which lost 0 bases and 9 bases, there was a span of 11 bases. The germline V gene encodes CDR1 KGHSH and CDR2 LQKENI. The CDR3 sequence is CASSPPDASAQYF. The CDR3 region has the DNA TGTGCCAGCTCACCACCGGATGCTTCGGCCCAGTACTTC.

CDR3 bases: TGTGCCAGCAGGCCGACAAACTTGAACACTGAAGCTTTCTTT. Translated, it gives CASRPTNLNTEAFF. The rearrangement joins TRBV6-5 to TRBJ1-1; D is ambiguous. V was shortened by 6 bases and J by 0 bases, with 11 bases between the two germline ends. The CDR3 sequence is 14 residues long. Looked up from germline, CDR1 is MNHEY and CDR2 is SVGAGI.

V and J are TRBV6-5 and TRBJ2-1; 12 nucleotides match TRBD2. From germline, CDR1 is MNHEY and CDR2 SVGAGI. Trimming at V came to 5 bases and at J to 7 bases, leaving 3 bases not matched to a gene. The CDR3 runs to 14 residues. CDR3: CASSTGTSGNEQFF. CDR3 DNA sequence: TGTGCCAGCAGTACCGGGACTAGCGGGAATGAGCAGTTCTTC.

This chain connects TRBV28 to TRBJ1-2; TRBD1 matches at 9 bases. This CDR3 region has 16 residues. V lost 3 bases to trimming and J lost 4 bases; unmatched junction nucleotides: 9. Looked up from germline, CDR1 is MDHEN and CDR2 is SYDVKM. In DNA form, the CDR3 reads TGTGCCAGCAGTTTTCGGACAGGGGTTCTCGTCTATGGCTACACCTTC. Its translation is CASSFRTGVLVYGYTF.